A single T cell receptor beta chain is shown here with its context. The target of this receptor is not known. No much larger clone is present one base from it, and per-base qualities are unavailable. The immunoSEQ Assay was the method used to sequence TCRbeta CDR3 regions. After extraction, genomic DNA underwent amplification by bias-controlled multiplex PCR, followed by high-throughput sequencing. As for how the authors treated the data: To quantify the absolute abundance of each unique TCRbeta CDR3 region, sequences were collapsed and filtered. Usable DNA was measured by amplifying reference genes present in all nucleated cells, and TCRbeta template counts were normalized to that usable DNA to estimate T cell fraction. Repertoire TCRs were annotated as SARS-CoV-2-specific when V gene, CDR3 amino acid sequence and J gene were exactly matched to a known reactive TCR set. The reference SARS-CoV-2 TCR set was obtained from MIRA and was filtered for enrichment in COVID-19-positive ImmuneCODE repertoires, whereby public or cross-reactive TCRs were removed. Using the MIRA antigens, annotated TCRs were further analysed by specific ORF or by position within an ORF. Breadth was defined as the number of annotated unique rearrangements divided by the total number of unique productive rearrangements, and depth was defined as the summed frequency of the annotated unique rearrangements. Group comparisons of TCR breadth used two-sided Wilcoxon rank-sum tests. The clones in this table, taken by TCRdb from immuneACCESS, are in-frame only. Not every clone is retained; where verified, under half of the shortfall comes from an unresolved V gene, and the cause of the rest is unknown. V and J calls and clone size are given by that table; D and trimming were obtained from the DNA. This sample gives hundreds of thousands of clones in total; approximately 87% of them show up just once. Roughly 3.5% of the sample is taken by the ten largest.

The CDR3 measures 14 amino acids from cysteine to phenylalanine. CDR3 DNA is the only sequence kept; it has 42 bases, read in frame from the first base. A distance of 7 bases separates the germline ends of V and J, which lose 0 bases and 0 bases respectively. From the germline V gene (reference sequence), CDR1 is SGHNT and CDR2 is YYREEE. This record belongs to a study of Ad26.COV2.S vaccination and SARS-CoV-2 variants (dated by TCRdb to the early 2020s). Regarding the complete study: Vaccine-arm donors came from COV1001, a multicentre, randomized, double-blind, placebo-controlled phase I-IIa trial of Ad26.COV2.S in healthy adults. Ad26.COV2.S was administered intramuscularly at 5 x 10^10 or 1 x 10^11 viral particles, either as a single shot or as two shots given 56 days apart. Sequencing of the TCRbeta repertoire served to evaluate the specificity and breadth of SARS-CoV-2-reactive T cell receptors following Ad26.COV2.S vaccination. A total of around 32 samples were included in the TCR-sequenced set, comprising approximately 20 Ad26.COV2.S vaccine recipients, 5 placebo recipients and 8 SARS-CoV-2 convalescent individuals. Participants in the trial were split at random into five groups of five each, receiving low-dose or high-dose Ad26.COV2.S once or twice, or else placebo on both occasions. Investigators remained blinded to trial group allocation during experiments and outcome assessment. The study at large found these results: Spike-specific TCR breadth was higher in Ad26.COV2.S recipients than in placebo recipients (P = 0.0014). Vaccine and placebo recipients had similar non-spike TCR breadth, a finding consistent with the vaccine containing only spike. After vaccination, spike-specific CD8+ and CD4+ T cell responses were reported to show substantial breadth. The study was not powered to compare responses between vaccine doses or regimens. According to the authors, total T cell responses may have been underestimated by the TCR breadth and depth analyses.

Taken with the paper, the label for treatment or condition translates to: around 19 received Ad26.COV2.S at low or high dose, single or two shots; 5 received placebo; per-sample allocation not given. Repertoires of vaccine and placebo recipients were sequenced from samples collected on day 63 after the first injection. Between 29 July and 7 August 2020, Cohort 1b enrolled about two dozen adults aged 18-55 years at one site in Boston, USA. As a vaccine, Ad26.COV2.S was a replication-incompetent adenovirus type 26 vector that expressed a prefusion-stabilized SARS-CoV-2 spike protein derived from the original Wuhan strain.

This receptor was taken from a person between 18 and 65 years old who received the Ad26.COV2.S COVID-19 vaccine or a placebo. Recombination linked TRBV5-4 to TRBJ2-7; the D gene is not confidently resolved. Sample: peripheral blood, taken in a trial of Ad26.COV2.S vaccine versus placebo. Here is the DNA: TGTGCCAGCAGCTTGGGGCCGAGCTCCTACGAGCAGTACTTC. It is translated as CASSLGPSSYEQYF.